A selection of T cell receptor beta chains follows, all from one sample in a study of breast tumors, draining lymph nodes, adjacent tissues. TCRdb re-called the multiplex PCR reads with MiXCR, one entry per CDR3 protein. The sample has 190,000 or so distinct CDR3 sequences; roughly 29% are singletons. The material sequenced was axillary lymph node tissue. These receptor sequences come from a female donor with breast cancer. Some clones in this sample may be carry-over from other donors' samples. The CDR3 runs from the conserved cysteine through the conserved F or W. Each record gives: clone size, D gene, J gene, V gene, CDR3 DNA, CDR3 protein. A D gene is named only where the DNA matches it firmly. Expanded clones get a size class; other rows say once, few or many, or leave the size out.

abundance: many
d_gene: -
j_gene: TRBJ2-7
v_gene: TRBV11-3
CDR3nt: TGTGCCAGCAGCTCTCCCCCTCTGGATCCTCATCGCCCCCCGGACTACGAGCAGTACTTC
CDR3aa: CASSSPPLDPHRPPDYEQYF

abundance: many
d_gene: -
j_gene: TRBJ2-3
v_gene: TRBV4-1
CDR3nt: TGCGCCAGCAGCCCTAGATGGGGGGCGCTTGATACGCAGTATTTT
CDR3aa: CASSPRWGALDTQYF

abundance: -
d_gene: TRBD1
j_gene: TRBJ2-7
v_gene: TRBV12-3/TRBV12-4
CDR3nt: TGTGCCAGCAGATTGCAGGGGGACGCAGGCGAGCAGTACTTC
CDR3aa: CASRLQGDAGEQYF

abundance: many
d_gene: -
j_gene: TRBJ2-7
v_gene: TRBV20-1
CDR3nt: TGCAGTGCTAGAGATCGGGGTGCGGGTGCCTACGAGCAGTACTTC
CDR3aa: CSARDRGAGAYEQYF

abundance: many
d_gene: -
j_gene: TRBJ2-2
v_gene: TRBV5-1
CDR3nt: TGCGCCAGCAGCCCAGGACGGACGGAGAACACCGGGGAGCTGTTTTTT
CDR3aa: CASSPGRTENTGELFF

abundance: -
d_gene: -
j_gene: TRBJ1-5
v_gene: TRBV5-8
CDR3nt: TGTGCCAGCCAAGGACAGCGCCAAGAGACCCAGCATTTT
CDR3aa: CASQGQRQETQHF

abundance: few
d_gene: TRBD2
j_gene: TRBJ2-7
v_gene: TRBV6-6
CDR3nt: TGTGCCAGCAGTCACCTACTAGCGGGCTACGAGCAGTACTTC
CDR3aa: CASSHLLAGYEQYF

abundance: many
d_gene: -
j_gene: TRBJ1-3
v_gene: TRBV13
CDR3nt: TGTGCCAGCAGCCCCGGGAGGGCGTCGGTTACCATATATTTT
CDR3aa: CASSPGRASVTIYF

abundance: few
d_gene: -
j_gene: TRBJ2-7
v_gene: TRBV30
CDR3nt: TGTGCCCGGGGGACTCTATCCTACGAGCAGTACTTC
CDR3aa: CARGTLSYEQYF

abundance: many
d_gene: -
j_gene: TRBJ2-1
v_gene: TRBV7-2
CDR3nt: TGTGCCAGCAGCTCCCTTAGGGGGTTCACCTACAATGAGCAGTTCTTC
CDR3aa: CASSSLRGFTYNEQFF

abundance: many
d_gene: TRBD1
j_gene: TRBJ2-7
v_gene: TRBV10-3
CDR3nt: TGTGCCATCAGAGAAGCATCAGGGGGCCCAAGAGGCGAGCAGTACTTC
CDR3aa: CAIREASGGPRGEQYF

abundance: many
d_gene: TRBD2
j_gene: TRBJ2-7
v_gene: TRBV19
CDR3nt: TGTGCCAGTAGTGGCGGGAGGGCGAGGGAGCAGTACTTC
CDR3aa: CASSGGRAREQYF

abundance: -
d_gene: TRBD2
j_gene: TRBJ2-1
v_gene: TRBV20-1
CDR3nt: TGCAGTGCTAGAGTGGTCCAACTAGCGGGAGGAAACAATGAGCAGTTCTTC
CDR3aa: CSARVVQLAGGNNEQFF

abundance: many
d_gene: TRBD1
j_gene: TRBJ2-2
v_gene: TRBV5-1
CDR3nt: TGCGCCAGCAGCTTAGCAGGGACAGTAACCGGGGAGCTGTTTTTT
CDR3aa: CASSLAGTVTGELFF

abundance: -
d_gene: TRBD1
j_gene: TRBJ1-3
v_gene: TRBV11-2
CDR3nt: TGTGCCAGCAGCCCGTATATGAGGGGGGGGACAGGGTGGACTGGAAACACCATATATTTT
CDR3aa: CASSPYMRGGTGWTGNTIYF

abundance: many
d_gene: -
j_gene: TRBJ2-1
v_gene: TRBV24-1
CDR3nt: TGTGCCACCAGTGATTTGCCGGGGGATGAGCAGTTCTTC
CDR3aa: CATSDLPGDEQFF

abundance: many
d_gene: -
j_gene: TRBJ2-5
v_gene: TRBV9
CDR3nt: TGTGCCAGCAGCAAGCAGCTCGGGACCCAGTACTTC
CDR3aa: CASSKQLGTQYF

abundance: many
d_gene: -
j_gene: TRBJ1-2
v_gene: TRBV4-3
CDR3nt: TGCGCCAGCAGCCAACGACGACAGAACTATGGCTACACCTTC
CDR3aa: CASSQRRQNYGYTF

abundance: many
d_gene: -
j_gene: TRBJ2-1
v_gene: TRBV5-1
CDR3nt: TGCGCCAGCAGCTTGGGGGGGACAAATGAGCAGTTCTTC
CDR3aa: CASSLGGTNEQFF

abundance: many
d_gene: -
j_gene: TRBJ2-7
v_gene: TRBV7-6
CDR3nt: TGTGCCAGCAGCCCAACAGGGAGCGAGCAGTACTTC
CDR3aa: CASSPTGSEQYF

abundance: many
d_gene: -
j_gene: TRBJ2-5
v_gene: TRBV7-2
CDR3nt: TGTGCCAGCAGCTTAGGTTCTAGCCGTTGGGAGACCCAGTACTTC
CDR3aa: CASSLGSSRWETQYF

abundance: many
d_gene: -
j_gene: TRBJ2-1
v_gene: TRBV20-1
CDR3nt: TGCAGTGCTAGGAAAGGGACCGGCAATCAGTTCTTC
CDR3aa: CSARKGTGNQFF

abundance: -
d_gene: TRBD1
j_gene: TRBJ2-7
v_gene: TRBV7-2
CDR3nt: TGTGCCAGCAGCCGCACCGGGACAGGGGCCTACGAGCAGTACTTC
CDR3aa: CASSRTGTGAYEQYF